Included here is one TCR beta chain sequence, with context. This sample is drawn from a study of T cell responses to AZD1222 COVID-19 vaccine. Assay used: immunoSEQ multiplex PCR; TCRdb lists only in-frame clones, some missing. The sample lists 150,000 or so clones, about 93% occurring once. The V gene end was trimmed by 5 bases and the J gene end by 0 bases; junction bases not matched to a gene: 7. The CDR3 is 16 amino acids. CDR1 is SGHVS and CDR2 is FQNEAQ in the germline V gene. This specimen was peripheral blood, taken on day 0 of MenACWY control vaccination. V usage is TRBV7-8 and J usage is TRBJ1-3; TRBD1 matches 7 bases. This receptor was taken from an adult in good health. CDR3 loop: CASSLGQVNSGNTIYF. The CDR3 coding sequence is TGTGCCAGCAGCCTAGGACAGGTGAACTCTGGAAACACCATATATTTT.